The clone carrying this T cell receptor (beta chain) has a handful of counts. Its specificity is not known. The CDR3 is 14 residues long. In germline, CDR1 is SNHLY, CDR2 FYNNEI. V lost 5 bases to trimming and J lost 8 bases; unmatched junction nucleotides: 4. The data derive from a study of post-analysis software for immune sequencing data. The overall study: The courses of disease that were included comprised relapsing-remitting, secondary progressive and progressive-relapsing multiple sclerosis.

Findings of the study overall: Elevated frequency relative to controls characterized about 5 TRBV segments in patients, TRBV5-6, TRBV5-1 and TRBV20-1 among them. Versus controls, multiple sclerosis patients showed significantly lower diversity (normalized Chao1).

Carried by the TCR beta cDNA libraries were unique molecular identifiers. In TCRdb, the PCR reads were re-called with MiXCR into one record per CDR3 protein. The sample holds about 540,000 distinct CDR3 sequences, 34% seen once. This clonotype was obtained from a girl aged 2-17 years with multiple sclerosis. Sequenced sample: blood. V usage is TRBV2 and J usage is TRBJ2-4; 12 bases line up with TRBD2. CDR3 amino acids: CASSPSGGAYIQYF. The CDR3 DNA follows: TGTGCCAGCAGTCCTAGCGGGGGGGCGTACATTCAGTACTTC. Full variable domain (missing parts from reference TRBV2 and TRBJ2-4): EPEVTQTPSHQVTQMGQEVILRCVPISNHLYFYWYRQILGQKVEFLVSFYNNEISEKSEIFDDQFSVERPDGSNFTLKIRSTKLEDSAMYFCASSPSGGAYIQYFGAGTRLSVL.